The source of this T cell receptor beta chain is a study of blood T cell repertoires in COVID-19. Study-wide background: The United States, Italy and Spain provided the acute and convalescent COVID-19 samples. Nucleic acid was either cDNA or gDNA, and it came from T cells, B-cell-depleted T cells, or PBMCs.

Original handling: Nucleated cell counts were estimated from reference gene primer amplification. The data were produced by immunoSEQ multiplex PCR, yet TCRdb's version contains in-frame clones alone and is incomplete. V and J calls plus clone size are reproduced from that table; the DNA served to infer D and trimming. The sample includes under 300,000 clones, approximately 80% of them seen just once. Per germline, CDR1 KGHSH and CDR2 LQKENI. This CDR3 is built from 16 residues. Deletions cut 3 bases from V and 2 bases from J, with 14 bases between. The specimen was peripheral blood. The receptor's source is a man aged 30-40 years who had recovered from COVID-19. The genes are TRBV18 and TRBJ1-5, with TRBD1 as a possible D gene (6 bases). CDR3 amino acids: CASSPPQGRGNQPQHF. The CDR3 bases are TGTGCCAGCTCACCCCCACAGGGCAGGGGCAATCAGCCCCAGCATTTT.